A selection of T cell receptor beta chains follows, all from one sample in a study of blood T cell repertoires in COVID-19. Some clones are missing from TCRdb's copy, which holds only in-frame ones; the method was immunoSEQ multiplex PCR. The sample shows about 170,000 clones, under 95% of them seen only once. Specimen: peripheral blood. The receptors derive from a man between 18 and 29 years old with COVID-19, enrolled during active disease. Both conserved end residues are part of each CDR3. Each record gives: clone size, D gene, V gene, J gene, CDR3 protein, CDR3 DNA. A D gene is named only where the DNA matches it firmly. Expanded clones get a size class; other rows say once, few or many, or leave the size out.

NA	NA	TRBV3-1/TRBV3-2	TRBJ2-3	CASSPGTFLSTDTQYF	TGTGCCAGCAGCCCCGGGACTTTTTTGAGCACAGATACGCAGTATTTT
NA	TRBD1	TRBV24-1	TRBJ1-6	CATSAPSKAGQGAFSYNSPLHF	TGTGCCACCAGTGCTCCATCGAAGGCGGGACAGGGGGCGTTCAGCTATAATTCACCCCTCCACTTT
NA	NA	TRBV12-3/TRBV12-4	TRBJ2-2	CASGPTNTGELFF	TGTGCCAGCGGACCGACTAATACCGGGGAGCTGTTTTTT
NA	TRBD1	TRBV4-3	TRBJ2-5	CASSQKTGLGSETQYF	TGCGCCAGCAGCCAAAAGACAGGGTTAGGATCCGAGACCCAGTACTTC
few	TRBD1	TRBV19	TRBJ2-2	CASSTGQGWTGELFF	TGTGCCAGTAGTACTGGACAGGGTTGGACCGGGGAGCTGTTTTTT
NA	TRBD1	TRBV9	TRBJ2-1	CASSLDRGYYNEQFF	TGTGCCAGCAGCTTAGACAGGGGGTACTACAATGAGCAGTTCTTC
NA	NA	TRBV19	TRBJ2-3	CASSLRLESTDTQYF	TGTGCCAGTAGTCTTCGACTAGAGAGCACAGATACGCAGTATTTT
once	NA	TRBV28	TRBJ1-2	CASSLDRNYGYTF	TGTGCCAGCAGTTTAGACAGAAACTATGGCTACACCTTC
once	TRBD2	TRBV15	TRBJ2-1	CATSRDFGLAGGPFEQFF	TGTGCCACCAGCAGAGATTTCGGACTAGCGGGAGGGCCTTTTGAGCAGTTCTTC
NA	TRBD1	TRBV7-6	TRBJ2-1	CASSLRGQSQLPALRPDNEQFF	TGTGCCAGCAGCTTAAGGGGACAGTCTCAACTCCCCGCTTTGCGCCCCGACAATGAGCAGTTCTTC
NA	NA	TRBV28	TRBJ2-7	CASSSDTYEQYF	TGTGCCAGCAGCAGTGACACTTACGAGCAGTACTTC
NA	NA	TRBV10-2	TRBJ1-3	CASRDISSGNTIYF	TGCGCCAGCAGAGACATCAGCTCTGGAAACACCATATATTTT